Shown below are 5 T cell receptor beta chains from a single sample sequenced in a study of shared clonotypes between healthy human individuals. In the naive CD8 group, cells lacked CD45RO and were positively selected for CCR7, so terminally differentiated effector memory CD45RA+ cells were left out. Method: immunoSEQ multiplex PCR; TCRdb's copy keeps in-frame clones and lacks some. The table records nearly 2 million clones, less than 95% of them present only once. The sample comprised naive CD8+ T cells sorted from blood. These receptors were taken from a man aged 18-30 years in good health.

The chain couples TRBV6-5 to TRBJ2-1; 9 nucleotides match TRBD2. The junction had 6 bases not matched to a gene; V was cut back by 2 bases and J by 4 bases. The CDR3 is 16 amino acids. Germline V gives CDR1 MNHEY, CDR2 SVGAGI. DNA for the CDR3: TGTGCCAGCAGTTACGAGCGGGGGGCCCCTTACAATGAGCAGTTCTTC. This encodes CASSYERGAPYNEQFF.

The chain combines TRBV6-5 with TRBJ2-3, with 7 bases that match TRBD1. The CDR3 consists of 14 residues. With V trimmed by 2 bases and J by 5 bases, 4 bases remained unmatched. Per germline, CDR1 MNHEY and CDR2 SVGAGI. CDR3: CASSYTPGGDTQYF. For the CDR3, the DNA is TGTGCCAGCAGTTACACCCCAGGGGGAGATACGCAGTATTTT.

Remarks on this clone: Different DNA sequences within this sample yield the same CDR3. The chain links TRBV27 to TRBJ2-5, with a possible D match to TRBD2 (6 bases). Trimming removed 6 bases at V and 5 bases at J, with 10 bases between. Germline V gene data show CDR1 as MNHEY and CDR2 as SMNVEV (reference sequence). The CDR3 has 12 residues. This CDR3 reads CASSSGGETQYF. CDR3 DNA: TGTGCCAGCAGCAGTGGGGGGGAGACCCAGTACTTC.

This chain connects TRBV7-2 to TRBJ2-7; the match to TRBD2 covers 13 bases. From germline, CDR1 is SGHTA and CDR2 FQGNSA. With 4 bases clipped from V and 6 bases from J, the junction kept 6 bases outside the gene matches. The length of the CDR3 is 15 residues. DNA for the CDR3: TGTGCCAGCAGCTCCGGACTAGCGGGAGCCGGCGAGCAGTACTTC. This codes for CASSSGLAGAGEQYF.

The table lists this clone with a count of one. A read error may account for a junction end that differs from germline. The J gene is TRBJ1-1, the V gene TRBV13; TRBD1 aligns across 10 bases. There are 14 residues in the CDR3. Germline CDR1 reads PRHDT; CDR2 reads FYEKMQ (reference sequence). CDR3 sequence reads: CASSQGQGVPEAFF. In nucleotides, the CDR3 is TGTGCCAGCAGCCAAGGACAGGGGGTTCCTGAGGCTTTCTTT.